These 21 T cell receptor beta chains originate from one sample sequenced in a study of T cell changes during pregnancy in multiple sclerosis. The repertoire was sequenced with immunoSEQ multiplex PCR; TCRdb's copy has only in-frame clones and lacks some. The sample records about 67,000 clones, roughly 87% being singletons. Source: peripheral blood, taken in the first trimester of pregnancy. These receptors were taken from a female donor with multiple sclerosis, enrolled in a pregnancy study.

V usage is TRBV30 and J usage is TRBJ1-1; tentatively, D is TRBD1 (6 bases). The CDR3 consists of 13 residues. Looked up from germline, CDR1 is GTSNPN and CDR2 is SVGIG (reference sequence). Trimming shortened V by 5 bases and J by 11 bases, and 21 bases separated the two germline ends. CDR3 region: CAWEATGRAKAFF. DNA for the CDR3: TGTGCCTGGGAAGCTACAGGGCGCGCCAAGGCTTTCTTT. The entire variable domain, with the rest obtained from reference TRBV30 and TRBJ1-1, is as follows: SQTIHQWPATLVQPVGSPLSLECTVEGTSNPNLYWYRQAAGRGLQLLFYSVGIGQISSEVPQNLSASRPQDRQFILSSKKLLLSDSGFYLCAWEATGRAKAFFGQGTRLTVV.

This clone came up a few times. V is TRBV6-5 and J is TRBJ1-6; D remains ambiguous. The germline V and J ends were trimmed by 0 bases and 7 bases, with 7 bases remaining between them. The CDR3 has 14 amino acids. CDR1 is MNHEY, CDR2 SVGAGI, per germline. CDR3 coding DNA: TGTGCCAGCAGTTACTCGGCGGGGAATTCACCCCTCCACTTT. Encoded protein: CASSYSAGNSPLHF.

The rearrangement links TRBV11-2 to TRBJ2-7; D is perhaps TRBD1 (6 bases). The CDR3 is 15 residues long. CDR1 is SGHAT, CDR2 FQNNGV, per germline. V dropped 5 bases and J dropped 3 bases, with 17 bases sitting between them. The CDR3 DNA follows: TGTGCCAGCAGCCGAGACCGGGACATAAGCTACGAGCAGTACTTC. Its translation is CASSRDRDISYEQYF.

The chain couples TRBV2 to TRBJ2-5; a possible D gene is TRBD1 (6 bases). CDR1 and CDR2 (germline): SNHLY, FYNNEI. The CDR3 contains 14 residues. Deletions cut 2 bases from V and 4 bases from J, with 11 bases between. In DNA form, the CDR3 reads TGTGCCAGCAGTGAACGTGGCAGGGGAGAGACCCAGTACTTC. Its protein product is CASSERGRGETQYF.

CDR3 DNA sequence: TGTGCCAGCAGGGGGGAGGTTGGCTACACCTTC. Translated, it gives CASRGEVGYTF. The V and J genes are TRBV6-5 and TRBJ1-2; D might be TRBD1 (5 bases). CDR1 MNHEY and CDR2 SVGAGI come from the germline V gene. CDR3 length: 11 residues. Deletions cut 6 bases from V and 7 bases from J, with 9 bases between.

The V and J genes are TRBV6-4 and TRBJ2-1; no firm D call. The CDR3 is 11 residues long. Germline V gene sequence: CDR1 MRHNA, CDR2 SNTAGT. V was trimmed by 3 bases and J by 8 bases, leaving 5 bases between them. The CDR3, as DNA: TGTGCCAGCAGTGAAGCCGATGAGCAGTTCTTC. Translation: CASSEADEQFF.

The CDR3 DNA follows: TGCAGCGTTGAGCTGGCCAGTAATGAAAAACTGTTTTTT. It yields the protein CSVELASNEKLFF. The chain carries TRBV29-1 and TRBJ1-4; D is unclear. The CDR3 spans 13 residues. V was pared by 3 bases and J by 4 bases, with 9 bases between. Germline V gene data show CDR1 as SQVTM and CDR2 as ANQGSEA.

This chain uses TRBV2 with TRBJ1-6; 7 nucleotides agree with TRBD1. The germline CDR1 and CDR2 sequences are SNHLY and FYNNEI. The ends lost 7 bases at V and 10 bases at J; junction bases unmatched: 10. CDR3 length: 14 amino acids. Here the CDR3 DNA reads TGTGCCAGCACCCGGGACAGCAGAGAATCACCCCTCCACTTT. It yields the protein CASTRDSRESPLHF.

The genes are TRBV7-2 and TRBJ2-1; no clear D gene. This CDR3 spans 15 amino acids. The V and J ends lost 4 bases and 9 bases respectively, with 19 bases between them. CDR1 and CDR2 (germline): SGHTA, FQGNSA. CDR3 residues: CASSSYLQSDREQFF. The DNA of the CDR3 is TGTGCCAGCAGCTCATACTTACAAAGCGATCGTGAGCAGTTCTTC.

The rearrangement uses TRBV20-1 and TRBJ2-7; 7 bases match TRBD2. In germline, CDR1 is DFQATT, CDR2 SNEGSKA (reference sequence). This CDR3 has 11 amino acids. Losses at the gene ends were 3 bases for V and 9 bases for J; bases not matched to a gene: 5. CDR3 coding DNA: TGCAGTGCTAGCGCGGGGGACTCGCAGTACTTC. This codes for CSASAGDSQYF.

The chain recombines TRBV5-1 with TRBJ2-1; 11 positions match TRBD2. Losses at the gene ends were 4 bases for V and 7 bases for J; bases not matched to a gene: 10. The CDR3 is made up of 16 amino acids. The germline V gene encodes CDR1 SGHRS and CDR2 YFSETQ. CDR3 protein: CASSGLAGGPRNEQFF. CDR3 in DNA: TGCGCCAGCAGCGGTTTAGCGGGAGGGCCTAGGAATGAGCAGTTCTTC.

The rearrangement uses TRBV28 and TRBJ1-5; no clear D. The CDR3 totals 13 residues. V lost 6 bases, J lost 0 bases, and 6 bases lay in between. Germline CDR1 MDHEN, CDR2 SYDVKM. The CDR3 protein is CASRADSNQPQHF. The CDR3 DNA sequence: TGTGCCAGCAGGGCGGATAGCAATCAGCCCCAGCATTTT. Using reference TRBV28 and TRBJ1-5 for the parts outside the CDR3, the full variable domain is DVKVTQSSRYLVKRTGEKVFLECVQDMDHENMFWYRQDPGLGLRLIYFSYDVKMKEKGDIPEGYSVSREKKERFSLILESASTNQTSMYLCASRADSNQPQHFGDGTRLSIL.

The chain recombines TRBV7-2 with TRBJ1-1; D not certain. The germline V gene encodes CDR1 SGHTA and CDR2 FQGNSA. The V end lost 5 bases, the J end lost 7 bases, and 14 bases lay between the germline ends. The CDR3 consists of 13 residues. In DNA, the CDR3 is TGTGCCAGCAGCCCCACGGGGATACTTGAAGCTTTCTTT. Its protein product is CASSPTGILEAFF.

The table lists this clone with a few counts. The rearrangement joins TRBV19 to TRBJ1-1; TRBD1 matches at 10 bases. The junction had 5 bases not matched to a gene; V was cut back by 8 bases and J by 5 bases. The CDR3 consists of 13 residues. Germline values: CDR1 LNHDA, CDR2 SQIVND (reference sequence). The CDR3, as DNA: TGTGCCAGTGTGGACAGGGGGAAGACTGAAGCTTTCTTT. Translated: CASVDRGKTEAFF.

This clone showed up just a few times. The rearrangement joins TRBV2 to TRBJ1-1, with a weak D call TRBD1 (6 bases). Germline V gene lookup returns CDR1 SNHLY and CDR2 FYNNEI. CDR3 length equals 15 residues. V shed 4 bases and J shed 4 bases, with 16 bases lying between them. CDR3 DNA sequence: TGTGCCAGCAGTGGGGCAGGGGCGGTGAGCACTGAAGCTTTCTTT. Protein: CASSGAGAVSTEAFF.

This sequence joins TRBV6-5 and TRBJ2-2; weak D call: TRBD1 (6 bases). This CDR3 has 16 residues. CDR1 MNHEY and CDR2 SVGAGI come from the germline V gene. The germline V and J ends were trimmed by 0 bases and 6 bases, with 14 bases remaining between them. CDR3 DNA: TGTGCCAGCAGTTACTCAGGGCAGGGGTTTGCCGGGGAGCTGTTTTTT. It is translated as CASSYSGQGFAGELFF.

This chain connects TRBV6-1 to TRBJ1-3; weak D call: TRBD1 (6 bases). V lost 3 bases and J 0 bases, leaving 18 bases between the germline ends. Per the germline V gene, CDR1 is MNHNS and CDR2 is SASEGT. The CDR3 is 18 amino acids. The CDR3 region is CASSDIYGQSSSGNTIYF. The CDR3 DNA sequence: TGTGCCAGCAGTGACATCTACGGACAGTCAAGCTCTGGAAACACCATATATTTT.

The chain recombines TRBV27 with TRBJ2-6, with unresolved D. V lost 3 bases, J lost 0 bases, and 6 bases lay in between. Germline CDR1 reads MNHEY; CDR2 reads SMNVEV (reference sequence). This CDR3 has 15 residues. CDR3: CASSFKLSGANVLTF. DNA of the CDR3: TGTGCCAGCAGTTTTAAGCTCTCTGGGGCCAACGTCCTGACTTTC.

The V call is TRBV6-5, the J call TRBJ1-1, with TRBD1 matching 7 bases. Germline CDR1 reads MNHEY; CDR2 reads SVGAGI. V dropped 2 bases and J dropped 0; count of bases not matched to a gene: 3. The CDR3 extends over 15 amino acids. The CDR3: CASSYATGLNTEAFF. CDR3 nucleotide sequence: TGTGCCAGCAGTTACGCGACAGGGCTGAACACTGAAGCTTTCTTT.

The rearrangement joins TRBV28 to TRBJ1-1, with TRBD1 identical over 8 bases. The V and J ends lost 7 bases and 6 bases, in that order; junction bases with no gene match: 4. Per germline, CDR1 MDHEN and CDR2 SYDVKM. The CDR3 is made up of 12 amino acids. CDR3 in amino acids: CASTPGGAEAFF. CDR3 sequence (DNA): TGTGCCAGCACCCCAGGGGGCGCTGAAGCTTTCTTT.

V gene TRBV7-9 combines with J gene TRBJ2-4; possible D gene TRBD1, 5 bases. V lost 4 bases to trimming and J lost 5 bases, with 18 bases between them. This CDR3 contains 16 residues. CDR1 and CDR2 from the germline V gene are SEHNR and FQNEAQ (reference sequence). Written as DNA, the CDR3 is TGTGCCAGCAGCTCGCCAATACTTTCGACAGAAAACATTCAGTACTTC. Its protein is CASSSPILSTENIQYF. Variable domain in full (rest from reference TRBV7-9 and TRBJ2-4): DTGVSQNPRHKITKRGQNVTFRCDPISEHNRLYWYRQTLGQGPEFLTYFQNEAQLEKSRLLSDRFSAERPKGSFSTLEIQRTEQGDSAMYLCASSSPILSTENIQYFGAGTRLSVL.